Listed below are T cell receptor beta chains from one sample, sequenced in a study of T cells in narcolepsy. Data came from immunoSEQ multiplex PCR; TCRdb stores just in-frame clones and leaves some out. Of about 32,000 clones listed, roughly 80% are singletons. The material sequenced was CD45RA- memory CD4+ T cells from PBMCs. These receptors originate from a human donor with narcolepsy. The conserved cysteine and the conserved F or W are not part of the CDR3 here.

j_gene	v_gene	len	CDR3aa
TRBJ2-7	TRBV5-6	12	ASSQDRGYSGQY
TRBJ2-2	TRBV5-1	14	ASKSGTKLTTGELF
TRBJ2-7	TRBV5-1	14	ASSSGLAGNNYEQY
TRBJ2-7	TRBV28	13	ASSSGTVGTYEQY
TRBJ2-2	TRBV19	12	ASSSQVNTGELF
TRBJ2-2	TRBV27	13	ASSPRQARTGELF
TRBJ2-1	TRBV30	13	AWSVLQGTNNEQF
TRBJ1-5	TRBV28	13	ASSPRGAGNQPQH
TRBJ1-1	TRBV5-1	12	ASSLGLWGTEAF
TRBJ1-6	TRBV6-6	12	ASRTGTGWSPLH
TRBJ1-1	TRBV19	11	ASSQTGRTEAF